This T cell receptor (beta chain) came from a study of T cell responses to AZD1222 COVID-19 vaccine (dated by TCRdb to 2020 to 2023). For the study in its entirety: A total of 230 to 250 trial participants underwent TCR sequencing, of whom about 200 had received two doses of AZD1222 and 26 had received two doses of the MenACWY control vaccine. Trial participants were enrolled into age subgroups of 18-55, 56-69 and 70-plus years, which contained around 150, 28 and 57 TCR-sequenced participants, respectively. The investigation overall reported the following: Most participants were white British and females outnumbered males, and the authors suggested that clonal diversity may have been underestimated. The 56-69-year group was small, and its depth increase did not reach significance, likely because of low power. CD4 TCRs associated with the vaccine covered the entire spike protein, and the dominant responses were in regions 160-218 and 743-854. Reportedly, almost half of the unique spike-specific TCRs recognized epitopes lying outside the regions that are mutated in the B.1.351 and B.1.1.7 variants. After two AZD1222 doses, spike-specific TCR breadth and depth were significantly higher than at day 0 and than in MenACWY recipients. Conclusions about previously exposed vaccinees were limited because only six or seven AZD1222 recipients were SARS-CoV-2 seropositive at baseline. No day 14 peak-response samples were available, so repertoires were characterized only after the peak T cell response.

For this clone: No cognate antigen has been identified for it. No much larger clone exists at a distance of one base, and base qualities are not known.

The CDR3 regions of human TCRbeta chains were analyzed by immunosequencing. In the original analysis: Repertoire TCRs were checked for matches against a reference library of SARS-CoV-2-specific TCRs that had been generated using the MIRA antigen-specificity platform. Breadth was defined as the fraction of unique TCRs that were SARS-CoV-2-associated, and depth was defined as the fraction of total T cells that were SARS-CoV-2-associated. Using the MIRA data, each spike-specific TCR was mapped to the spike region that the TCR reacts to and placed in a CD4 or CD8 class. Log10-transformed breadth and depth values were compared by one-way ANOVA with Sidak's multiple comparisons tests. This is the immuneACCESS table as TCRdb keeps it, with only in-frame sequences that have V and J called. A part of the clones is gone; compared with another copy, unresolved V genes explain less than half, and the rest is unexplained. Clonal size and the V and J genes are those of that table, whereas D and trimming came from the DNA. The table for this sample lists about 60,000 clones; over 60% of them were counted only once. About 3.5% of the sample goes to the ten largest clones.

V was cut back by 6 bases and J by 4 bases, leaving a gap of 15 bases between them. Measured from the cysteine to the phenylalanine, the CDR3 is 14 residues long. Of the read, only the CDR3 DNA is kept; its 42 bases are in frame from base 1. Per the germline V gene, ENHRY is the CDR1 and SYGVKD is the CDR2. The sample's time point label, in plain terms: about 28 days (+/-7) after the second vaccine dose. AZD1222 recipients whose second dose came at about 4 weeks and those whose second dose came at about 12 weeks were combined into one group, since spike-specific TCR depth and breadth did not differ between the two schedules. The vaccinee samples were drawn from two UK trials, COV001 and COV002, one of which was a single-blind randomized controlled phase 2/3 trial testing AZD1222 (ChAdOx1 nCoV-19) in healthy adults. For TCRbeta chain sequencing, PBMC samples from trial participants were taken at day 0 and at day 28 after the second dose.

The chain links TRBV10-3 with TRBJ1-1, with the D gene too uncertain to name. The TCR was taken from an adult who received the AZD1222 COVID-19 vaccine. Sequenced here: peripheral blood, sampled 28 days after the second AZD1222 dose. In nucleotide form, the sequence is TGTGCCATCAGGCCCCGAGGGCAGACCACTGAAGCTTTCTTT. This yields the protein CAIRPRGQTTEAFF.